Following are 23 T cell receptor beta chains from one sample sequenced in a study of radiotherapy plus CTLA-4 blockade in lung cancer. Sequenced by immunoSEQ multiplex PCR; TCRdb stores in-frame clones only, minus some. The top ten clones hold about 5.2% of a sample with 90,000 to 150,000 clones, roughly 74% of them seen once. This specimen was peripheral blood, taken from a patient treated with radiotherapy plus ipilimumab. Receptors were obtained from a human donor with non-small cell lung cancer who had a partial response to radiotherapy plus ipilimumab.

V usage is TRBV7-2 and J usage is TRBJ2-2; D gene unclear. Germline CDR1 SGHTA, CDR2 FQGNSA. With 3 bases removed from V and 7 bases from J, the gap between germline ends came to 12 bases. CDR3 length equals 14 residues. Here the CDR3 reads CASSFSMISGELFF. The DNA for the CDR3 is TGTGCCAGCAGCTTTTCCATGATCAGCGGGGAGCTGTTTTTT.

The gene calls are TRBV19 and TRBJ1-5, with 9 bases that match TRBD1. Germline V gene sequence: CDR1 LNHDA, CDR2 SQIVND (reference sequence). This CDR3 has 12 residues. After removal of 8 bases from V and 4 bases from J, the junction contained 0 bases not matched to a gene. The DNA of the CDR3 is TGTGCCAGTGGGACAGGGAATCAGCCCCAGCATTTT. Translation: CASGTGNQPQHF.

For the CDR3, the DNA is TGTGCCAGCAGACCCACAGGGGGCCACTATGGCTACACCTTC. It is translated as CASRPTGGHYGYTF. This chain uses TRBV11-2 with TRBJ1-2; 9 bases align to TRBD1. With V trimmed by 6 bases and J by 3 bases, 5 bases remained unmatched. The germline V gene encodes CDR1 SGHAT and CDR2 FQNNGV. This CDR3 is built from 14 residues.

As DNA, the CDR3 is TGTGCCAGCAGACCCCTTGCCAGCTCTGGGGCCAACGTCCTGACTTTC. Translating it yields CASRPLASSGANVLTF. The chain combines TRBV27 with TRBJ2-6; no clear D gene. V lost 6 bases to trimming and J lost 0 bases, with 12 bases between them. The CDR3 loop spans 16 amino acids. CDR1 and CDR2 from the germline V gene are MNHEY and SMNVEV (reference sequence). The full variable domain, completed using reference TRBV27 and TRBJ2-6, is EAQVTQNPRYLITVTGKKLTVTCSQNMNHEYMSWYRQDPGLGLRQIYYSMNVEVTDKGDVPEGYKVSRKEKRNFPLILESPSPNQTSLYFCASRPLASSGANVLTFGAGSRLTVL.

This chain connects TRBV19 to TRBJ1-5, with D uncertain. Trimming stripped 5 bases from V and 2 bases from J, with 16 bases between. Germline V gives CDR1 LNHDA, CDR2 SQIVND (reference sequence). The CDR3 is 16 residues long. Here the CDR3 DNA reads TGTGCCAGTAGTCATCTAGAGGGTGAGGGCAATCAGCCCCAGCATTTT. Its protein product is CASSHLEGEGNQPQHF.

The chain is built from TRBV28 and TRBJ2-1; D gene ambiguous. Trimming took off 6 bases at V and 0 bases at J, with 12 bases between the two ends. Germline V gives CDR1 MDHEN, CDR2 SYDVKM. This CDR3 is 15 amino acids long. The CDR3 loop reads CASSLPGSSYNEQFF. As DNA, the CDR3 is TGTGCCAGCAGCCTCCCGGGTAGCTCCTACAATGAGCAGTTCTTC.

The CDR3 is CASSLGLKTQYF. Written as DNA, the CDR3 is TGTGCCAGCAGCTTAGGACTTAAGACCCAGTACTTC. The V and J genes are TRBV7-2 and TRBJ2-5; D gene unclear. The CDR3 extends over 12 amino acids. Germline V CDR1 and CDR2: SGHTA, FQGNSA. Trimming removed 1 base from V and 6 bases from J, with 6 bases in between.

This chain uses TRBV6-1 with TRBJ1-5; the match to TRBD1 covers 10 bases. The CDR3 is 14 residues long. CDR1 is MNHNS, CDR2 SASEGT, per germline. The V segment lost 5 bases and the J segment 6 bases; nucleotides outside the gene matches: 4. The chain's CDR3 is CASSWTGGFQPQHF. The CDR3 DNA follows: TGTGCCAGCAGTTGGACAGGGGGATTTCAGCCCCAGCATTTT.

CDR3 sequence reads: CASSPAGQGSKNIQYF. The CDR3, as DNA: TGTGCCAGCAGCCCCGCGGGACAGGGGAGCAAAAACATTCAGTACTTC. The chain carries TRBV11-1 and TRBJ2-4; 10 bases align to TRBD1. With 5 bases clipped from V and 3 bases from J, the junction kept 7 bases outside the gene matches. The CDR3 extends over 16 amino acids. CDR1 is SGHAT and CDR2 is FQDESV in the germline V gene (reference sequence).

The chain carries TRBV19 and TRBJ2-1, with D possibly being TRBD1 (6 bases). This CDR3 has 16 residues. The germline V gene encodes CDR1 LNHDA and CDR2 SQIVND (reference sequence). Trimming stripped 1 base from V and 0 bases from J, with 10 bases between. CDR3 DNA: TGTGCCAGTAGTATAGGGAGACAGGTCTCCTACAATGAGCAGTTCTTC. Translation gives CASSIGRQVSYNEQFF.

The rearrangement links TRBV15 to TRBJ2-2; the D gene is possibly TRBD1 (5 bases). Trimming removed 10 bases from V and 7 bases from J, with 16 bases in between. Germline V gene data show CDR1 as LNHNV and CDR2 as YYDKDF (reference sequence). The CDR3 is made up of 13 amino acids. The CDR3 is CASASGPGGELFF. The CDR3 DNA follows: TGTGCCAGTGCGTCAGGGCCGGGCGGGGAGCTGTTTTTT. Full variable domain (missing parts from reference TRBV15 and TRBJ2-2): DAMVIQNPRYQVTQFGKPVTLSCSQTLNHNVMYWYQQKSSQAPKLLFHYYDKDFNNEADTPDNFQSRRPNTSFCFLDIRSPGLGDTAMYLCASASGPGGELFFGEGSRLTVL.

This chain links TRBV5-1 with TRBJ2-5; 9 bases align to TRBD2. The DNA end is more similar to TRBJ2-7, so the J call may be wrong. The CDR3 length is 13 residues. Germline CDR1 is SGHRS and CDR2 is YFSETQ. The CDR3 region is CASRLGLAYEQYF. CDR3 nucleotides: TGCGCCAGCAGACTAGGACTAGCGTACGAGCAGTACTTC.

V gene TRBV6-4 combines with J gene TRBJ2-3; TRBD1 agrees at 8 bases. After removal of 4 bases from V and 1 base from J, the junction contained 10 bases not matched to a gene. The CDR3 has 17 residues. Germline loops: CDR1 MRHNA, CDR2 SNTAGT. CDR3 in DNA: TGTGCCAGCAGTGGGACAGGGTATAGGGAGGGCACAGATACGCAGTATTTT. Amino acid sequence: CASSGTGYREGTDTQYF.

The rearrangement joins TRBV10-2 to TRBJ1-2; D might be TRBD1 (5 bases). Looked up from germline, CDR1 is WSHSY and CDR2 is SAAADI. This CDR3 contains 12 residues. With 7 bases removed from V and 6 bases from J, the gap between germline ends came to 12 bases. The CDR3 nucleotides are TGCGCCAGCACGGGACTCCTAGATGGCTACACCTTC. As protein: CASTGLLDGYTF.

The chain combines TRBV5-6 with TRBJ1-2; perhaps TRBD1 as D (5 bases). V lost 5 bases and J 2 bases, leaving 10 bases between the germline ends. Germline lookup yields CDR1 SGHDT and CDR2 YYEEEE. The CDR3 runs to 13 residues. The CDR3, as DNA: TGTGCCAGCAGTCCACAGGAGAACTATGGCTACACCTTC. Translation: CASSPQENYGYTF. Combining the CDR3 with reference TRBV5-6 and TRBJ1-2 gives the whole variable domain DAGVTQSPTHLIKTRGQQVTLRCSPKSGHDTVSWYQQALGQGPQFIFQYYEEEERQRGNFPDRFSGHQFPNYSSELNVNALLLGDSALYLCASSPQENYGYTFGSGTRLTVV.

This clone has a handful of counts. V is TRBV5-4 and J is TRBJ2-7; TRBD1 might be the D (5 bases). Germline V lookup: CDR1 SGHNT, CDR2 YYREEE (reference sequence). This CDR3 is built from 12 residues. V dropped 3 bases and J dropped 5 bases, with 9 bases sitting between them. This CDR3 reads CASSYDSHEQYV. The CDR3, as DNA: TGTGCCAGCAGCTACGACAGCCACGAGCAGTACGTC.

V usage is TRBV6-5 and J usage is TRBJ2-1; D is unresolved. The CDR3 sequence is 14 residues long. Trimming removed 7 bases at V and 3 bases at J, with 13 bases between. The germline CDR1 and CDR2 sequences are MNHEY and SVGAGI. CDR3 sequence reads: CASTKDEFYNEQFF. The CDR3 DNA follows: TGTGCCAGCACCAAAGATGAGTTCTACAATGAGCAGTTCTTC.

The chain is built from TRBV6-5 and TRBJ2-2; possibly TRBD1 for D (6 bases). CDR1 is MNHEY, CDR2 SVGAGI, per germline. The CDR3 runs to 15 residues. Trimming stripped 4 bases from V and 3 bases from J, with 12 bases between. CDR3 DNA sequence: TGTGCCAGCAGTTCCCAGGGGCTCGACACCGGGGAGCTGTTTTTT. Its translation is CASSSQGLDTGELFF.

J is TRBJ1-2 and V is TRBV6-1; D remains unclear. Trimming left V 5 bases short and J 2 bases short, with 15 bases between. The germline CDR1 and CDR2 sequences are MNHNS and SASEGT. The CDR3 spans 15 residues. The CDR3 bases are TGTGCCAGCAGTCCCTTAAAGAACCAGAACTATGGCTACACCTTC. Protein product: CASSPLKNQNYGYTF.

This sequence joins TRBV4-3 and TRBJ2-3; 11 bases line up with TRBD2. The CDR3 is 17 amino acids. V shed 0 bases and J 7 bases; nucleotides not matched to a gene: 9. Germline-derived CDR1 and CDR2 are LGHNA and YSLEER. As DNA, the CDR3 is TGCGCCAGCAGCCAAGATATGGGACTAGCGGAAACGAATACGCAGTATTTT. It encodes CASSQDMGLAETNTQYF.

This chain uses TRBV18 with TRBJ1-1; 8 bases agree with TRBD1. Germline CDR1 reads KGHSH; CDR2 reads LQKENI. Losses at the gene ends were 4 bases for V and 7 bases for J; bases not matched to a gene: 11. The CDR3 totals 15 residues. CDR3 in amino acids: CASSRGQGDRDEAFF. CDR3 sequence (DNA): TGTGCCAGCTCACGCGGACAGGGCGATAGAGATGAAGCTTTCTTT.

This sequence joins TRBV28 and TRBJ1-5; 9 nucleotides agree with TRBD1. This CDR3 has 15 residues. Per the germline V gene, CDR1 is MDHEN and CDR2 is SYDVKM. The ends lost 2 bases at V and 4 bases at J; junction bases unmatched: 3. The CDR3, as DNA: TGTGCCAGCAGTTTACCACAGGGGGCAAATCAGCCCCAGCATTTT. It codes for CASSLPQGANQPQHF.

The chain is built from TRBV29-1 and TRBJ2-1; D perhaps matches TRBD2 (6 bases). Germline lookup yields CDR1 SQVTM and CDR2 ANQGSEA. V was clipped by 8 bases and J by 10 bases, with 15 bases between them. The CDR3 contains 11 residues. The CDR3 loop is CSMGGGGEQFF. The CDR3, as DNA: TGCAGCATGGGGGGAGGCGGCGAGCAGTTCTTC.